This passage covers 22 T cell receptor beta chains from one sample sequenced in a study of regulatory T cells in long-lasting Graves disease. The time point was: persistent/refractory GD, antithyroid drugs over 5 years with positive TRAb. PBMCs were the source of the RNA used for TCR sequencing. CDR3 regions were amplified by Arm-PCR using iRepertoire HTBI primers to build TCR beta libraries. A single record per CDR3 protein comes from TCRdb applying MiXCR to the multiplex PCR reads. The sample records 650,000 to 850,000 distinct CDR3 sequences, 25% to 35% being singletons. The input for sequencing was peripheral blood mononuclear cells (PBMCs), taken when the disease was refractory, from a patient treated with antithyroid drugs. These receptors originate from a female donor with Graves disease.

The J gene is TRBJ2-4, the V gene TRBV19; TRBD1 agrees at 8 bases. The CDR3 extends over 17 amino acids. V shed 0 bases, J shed 3 bases, and the junction held 7 bases outside the gene matches. The germline CDR1 and CDR2 sequences are LNHDA and SQIVND (reference sequence). This CDR3 reads CASSIDHGQGGKNIQYF. Written as DNA, the CDR3 is TGTGCCAGTAGTATAGACCACGGACAGGGCGGCAAAAACATTCAGTACTTC.

This clonotype was seen ten or more times. The genes are TRBV28 and TRBJ1-1, with 7 bases aligning to TRBD1. This CDR3 has 16 residues. Looked up from germline, CDR1 is MDHEN and CDR2 is SYDVKM. V shed 5 bases, J shed 3 bases, and the junction held 12 bases outside the gene matches. The CDR3 region is CASSPPRGGGDTEAFF. CDR3 DNA sequence: TGTGCCAGCAGTCCACCCAGGGGAGGGGGCGACACTGAAGCTTTCTTT.

The rearrangement joins TRBV18 to TRBJ2-2, with 10 positions matching TRBD2. Germline values: CDR1 KGHSH, CDR2 LQKENI. The CDR3 loop spans 17 amino acids. After removal of 5 bases from V and 3 bases from J, the junction contained 9 bases not matched to a gene. The CDR3 DNA follows: TGTGCCAGCTCAGCACTAGCGGGGACCGCTGACACCGGGGAGCTGTTTTTT. It specifies CASSALAGTADTGELFF.

This clonotype was observed a handful of times. The V call is TRBV6-1, the J call TRBJ2-7, with D maybe TRBD1 (6 bases). V lost 5 bases to trimming and J lost 5 bases, with 19 bases between them. The CDR3 consists of 15 residues. From germline, CDR1 is MNHNS and CDR2 SASEGT. CDR3 bases: TGTGCCAGCAGTCAGGGGACCCCGGGAAACCACGAGCAGTACTTC. Amino acids: CASSQGTPGNHEQYF.

The chain combines TRBV30 with TRBJ1-2; a possible D gene is TRBD1 (6 bases). CDR3 length: 15 residues. Germline-derived CDR1 and CDR2 are GTSNPN and SVGIG (reference sequence). V lost 2 bases, J lost 5 bases, and 18 bases lay in between. As DNA, the CDR3 is TGTGCCTGGAGTTTAGGGACACCTTCCTCTTATGGCTACACCTTC. Amino acids: CAWSLGTPSSYGYTF.

This clonotype was seen a few times. The CDR3: CASSFYRGQGGNQPQHF. The CDR3 DNA follows: TGTGCCAGCAGTTTTTATAGGGGGCAGGGGGGCAATCAGCCCCAGCATTTT. V gene TRBV12-3 or TRBV12-4 combines with J gene TRBJ1-5; 7 bases are a match to TRBD1. The J segment lost 2 bases and the V segment lost 3 bases, leaving 10 bases of the junction unmatched. This CDR3 comprises 17 residues.

This clonotype has ten or more counts. This chain links TRBV6-2 or TRBV6-3 with TRBJ1-2; D gene ambiguous. The germline V gene encodes CDR1 MNHEY and CDR2 SVGEGT. V lost 0 bases and J 3 bases, leaving 8 bases between the germline ends. This CDR3 is built from 14 residues. The CDR3 here is CASSYSTGYYGYTF. The CDR3 nucleotides are TGTGCCAGCAGTTACTCCACCGGGTACTATGGCTACACCTTC.

The chain uses TRBV12-3 or TRBV12-4 and TRBJ1-1; a possible D gene is TRBD1 (5 bases). V lost 7 bases, J lost 11 bases, and 20 bases lay in between. CDR3 length: 13 amino acids. For the CDR3, the DNA is TGTGCCAGCATGCAAGTGGGGCAGGGTTCGGCTTTCTTT. Translating it yields CASMQVGQGSAFF.

This clonotype was detected only a few times. The chain recombines TRBV11-2 with TRBJ2-1, with TRBD2 as a possible D gene (6 bases). This CDR3 has 14 amino acids. V lost 5 bases to trimming and J lost 15 bases, with 23 bases between them. The germline gives CDR1 SGHAT, CDR2 FQNNGV. CDR3 DNA: TGTGCCAGCAGCCAGGAGGGAGCGGGCCACTCGGGGTTCTTC. This gives the protein CASSQEGAGHSGFF.

This rearrangement joins TRBV7-9 to TRBJ1-4; 8 positions agree with TRBD1. Per germline, CDR1 SEHNR and CDR2 FQNEAQ (reference sequence). Germline trimming cut 0 bases from V and 6 bases from J; bases unmatched to any gene: 3. The CDR3 sequence is 15 residues long. The CDR3 protein is CASSLASGGDEKLFF. In nucleotides, the CDR3 is TGTGCCAGCAGCTTAGCGTCAGGGGGCGATGAAAAACTGTTTTTT.

This rearrangement joins TRBV11-2 to TRBJ2-5, with 14 bases identical to TRBD2. J was trimmed by 11 bases and V by 6 bases; bases with no gene match: 17. This CDR3 is built from 17 residues. Germline values: CDR1 SGHAT, CDR2 FQNNGV. The CDR3 sequence is CASRQTGTSGRTLGQYF. The CDR3 DNA is TGTGCCAGCAGACAAACCGGGACTAGCGGGAGAACCCTCGGTCAGTACTTC.

The genes are TRBV12-3 or TRBV12-4 and TRBJ2-1; D not certain. This CDR3 comprises 12 residues. V lost 7 bases and J 4 bases, leaving 8 bases between the germline ends. CDR3 nucleotides: TGTGCCAGCAAACGGGTTTACAATGAGCAGTTCTTC. Translated, it gives CASKRVYNEQFF.

This clonotype has a handful of counts. This chain uses TRBV7-3 with TRBJ2-7, with D possibly being TRBD2 (6 bases). The CDR3 is 15 residues long. V shed 3 bases and J shed 3 bases, with 15 bases lying between them. In germline, CDR1 is SGHTA, CDR2 FQGTGA. CDR3 bases: TGTGCCAGCAGCTTGGAGGGTAGCGTTTTCTACGAGCAGTACTTC. As protein: CASSLEGSVFYEQYF.

This clonotype was observed a few times. The gene calls are TRBV20-1 and TRBJ2-5; TRBD1 matches at 10 bases. Per germline, CDR1 DFQATT and CDR2 SNEGSKA (reference sequence). The CDR3 length is 14 residues. V was pared by 4 bases and J by 2 bases, with 4 bases of the junction left unmatched. The CDR3 here is CSAMGQGSQETQYF. Written as DNA, the CDR3 is TGCAGTGCTATGGGACAGGGGTCTCAAGAGACCCAGTACTTC.

In this sample, this clonotype turned up many times. This sequence joins TRBV28 and TRBJ1-2; D not resolved. The CDR3 is made up of 15 amino acids. Germline V lookup: CDR1 MDHEN, CDR2 SYDVKM. V lost 3 bases and J lost 3, with 14 bases in between. This chain's CDR3 is CASSFGGDTYYGYTF. The CDR3 DNA is TGTGCCAGCAGTTTCGGTGGAGATACGTACTATGGCTACACCTTC.

This clonotype was seen repeatedly, ten times or more. The CDR3 DNA is TGTGCCAGCAGCGTCATACAGGGGGCGGTGGATGGCTACACCTTC. Amino acid sequence: CASSVIQGAVDGYTF. V and J are TRBV2 and TRBJ1-2; 9 bases are shared with TRBD1. The CDR3 totals 15 residues. The V segment lost 6 bases and the J segment 6 bases; nucleotides outside the gene matches: 11. Germline values: CDR1 SNHLY, CDR2 FYNNEI.

The chain is built from TRBV20-1 and TRBJ2-5; 8 positions match TRBD2. This CDR3 comprises 15 residues. Germline V gene sequence: CDR1 DFQATT, CDR2 SNEGSKA (reference sequence). After removal of 3 bases from V and 3 bases from J, the junction contained 9 bases not matched to a gene. CDR3 DNA: TGCAGTGCTAGTTTCCCGGGAGGGACGAAAGAGACCCAGTACTTC. It translates to CSASFPGGTKETQYF.

This clonotype has only a few counts. The DNA for the CDR3 is TGTGCCAGCAGTCTCGGGGATGGTATGCGCGATGAGCAGTTCTTC. Amino acid sequence: CASSLGDGMRDEQFF. This chain uses TRBV6-1 with TRBJ2-1; maybe TRBD2 (5 bases). The germline V gene has CDR1 MNHNS and CDR2 SASEGT. V was clipped by 5 bases and J by 8 bases, with 19 bases between them. The CDR3 contains 15 residues.

This clonotype appeared a few times. The V and J genes are TRBV7-9 and TRBJ2-7; TRBD1 agrees at 9 bases. The CDR3 has 15 amino acids. Germline V gives CDR1 SEHNR, CDR2 FQNEAQ (reference sequence). V was pared by 4 bases and J by 5 bases, with 9 bases of the junction left unmatched. The CDR3 region has the DNA TGTGCCAGCAGCTACTCCGGGACAGGGACCCACGAGCAGTACTTC. Translated: CASSYSGTGTHEQYF.

The chain employs TRBV19 and TRBJ1-4, with a weak D call TRBD1 (5 bases). V was cut by 5 bases and J by 0 bases, with 10 bases left in between. This CDR3 has 15 amino acids. The germline V gene has CDR1 LNHDA and CDR2 SQIVND (reference sequence). CDR3 DNA sequence: TGTGCCAGTAGTGAAGGACACTCAACTAATGAAAAACTGTTTTTT. This gives the protein CASSEGHSTNEKLFF.

The sample holds many counts of this clonotype. The chain recombines TRBV12-3 or TRBV12-4 with TRBJ2-7; a possible D gene is TRBD2 (5 bases). Trimming shortened V by 5 bases and J by 2 bases, and 16 bases separated the two germline ends. The length of the CDR3 is 15 residues. CDR3 sequence reads: CASSPNPGSTYEQYF. The DNA for the CDR3 is TGTGCCAGCAGTCCCAACCCGGGATCTACCTACGAGCAGTACTTC.

There are many counts of this clonotype. The chain joins TRBV20-1 to TRBJ1-2, with D hard to call. The CDR3 extends over 12 amino acids. CDR1 is DFQATT and CDR2 is SNEGSKA in the germline V gene (reference sequence). Trimming removed 1 base from V and 6 bases from J, with 9 bases in between. Written as DNA, the CDR3 is TGCAGTGCTAGAGGCGATCAAAATGGCTACACCTTC. Residues: CSARGDQNGYTF.